This TCR beta chain was recovered during a study of technical replicates of blood from several donors (dated by TCRdb to about 2017). On this clone itself: Its antigen is still unknown. Per-base qualities were not stored, and no clone one base away is much larger.

The CDR3 covers 14 residues, taking in both the cysteine and the phenylalanine. The kept DNA is CDR3 alone, 42 bases in frame from the first base. The germline V gene encodes CDR1 SGHRS and CDR2 YFSETQ. Trimming accounts for 2 bases at V and 6 bases at J, while the number of junction bases matched to no gene is 6. The library was made by the immunoSEQ multiplex PCR assay. TCRdb mirrors the immuneACCESS table, restricted to in-frame sequences. Some clones are absent from its copies; in checked studies, under half trace to an unresolved V gene, and the reason for the others is unknown. The table for this sample lists 85,000 to 90,000 clones; less than 95% of them were counted only once. Approximately 0.3% of the sample belongs to the ten largest clones.

Recombination joined TRBV5-1 with TRBJ2-7; 9 bases in the middle match TRBD1. Sequencing was carried out using T cells isolated from PBMCs. The sequence was collected from a human donor in good health. The CDR3 amino acid sequence is: CASSLETGGSEQYF. The sequence in DNA is TGCGCCAGCAGCTTAGAAACAGGGGGCAGCGAGCAGTACTTC.